These 22 T cell receptor beta chains were all obtained from the same sample, sequenced in a study of T cell responses to AZD1222 COVID-19 vaccine. Some clones are missing from TCRdb's copy, which holds only in-frame ones; the method was immunoSEQ multiplex PCR. The table records 120,000 or so clones, around 88% of them present only once. This specimen consisted of peripheral blood, obtained on day 0 of AZD1222 vaccination. The receptor source for this set is an adult in good health.

The CDR3 reads CASHDRGAGNTIYF. Written as DNA, the CDR3 is TGTGCCAGCCACGACAGGGGAGCTGGAAACACCATATATTTT. The chain links TRBV6-5 to TRBJ1-3, with 8 bases aligning to TRBD1. There are 14 residues in the CDR3. Trimming at V came to 8 bases and at J to 2 bases, leaving 5 bases not matched to a gene. CDR1 is MNHEY and CDR2 is SVGAGI in the germline V gene.

Written as DNA, the CDR3 is TGTGCCAGCTCGCTTTTGGGCACTGAAGCTTTCTTT. Amino acid sequence: CASSLLGTEAFF. This chain uses TRBV18 with TRBJ1-1; D remains ambiguous. Germline V gene sequence: CDR1 KGHSH, CDR2 LQKENI. The CDR3 length is 12 residues. The V and J ends lost 6 bases and 4 bases respectively, with 9 bases between them. The whole variable domain, filled in from reference TRBV18 and TRBJ1-1, reads NAGVMQNPRHLVRRRGQEARLRCSPMKGHSHVYWYRQLPEEGLKFMVYLQKENIIDESGMPKERFSAEFPKEGPSILRIQQVVRGDSAAYFCASSLLGTEAFFGQGTRLTVV.

The chain couples TRBV7-3 to TRBJ2-3; 7 bases map to TRBD2. With V trimmed by 1 base and J by 5 bases, 6 bases remained unmatched. The length of the CDR3 is 15 residues. Germline CDR1 reads SGHTA; CDR2 reads FQGTGA. CDR3 sequence: CASSLIASGKDTQYF. The CDR3 bases are TGTGCCAGCAGCTTAATAGCTAGCGGTAAAGATACGCAGTATTTT.

The chain recombines TRBV6-2 or TRBV6-3 with TRBJ2-3, with 13 nucleotides matching TRBD2. This CDR3 has 16 amino acids. Per germline, CDR1 MNHEY and CDR2 SVGEGT. The V gene end was trimmed by 5 bases and the J gene end by 4 bases; junction bases not matched to a gene: 6. DNA of the CDR3: TGTGCCAGCAGTCAAGGACTAGCGGGGGTTCCAGATACGCAGTATTTT. This sequence encodes CASSQGLAGVPDTQYF.

This sequence joins TRBV7-8 and TRBJ1-4; the D is unclear. Germline lookup yields CDR1 SGHVS and CDR2 FQNEAQ. V was clipped by 5 bases and J by 4 bases, with 17 bases between them. This CDR3 comprises 16 residues. Here the CDR3 DNA reads TGTGCCAGCAGCCTTACGCGGACCGTACTTAATGAAAAACTGTTTTTT. This codes for CASSLTRTVLNEKLFF. Looking up the rest from reference TRBV7-8 and TRBJ1-4 gives the full variable domain: GAGVSQSPRYKVAKRGQDVALRCDPISGHVSLFWYQQALGQGPEFLTYFQNEAQLDKSGLPSDRFFAERPEGSVSTLKIQRTQQEDSAVYLCASSLTRTVLNEKLFFGSGTQLSVL.

J is TRBJ1-2 and V is TRBV12-3 or TRBV12-4; TRBD1 is a possible D gene (5 bases). This CDR3 has 12 residues. The ends were cut back, 6 bases at V and 4 bases at J, with 9 bases in the middle. CDR3 coding DNA: TGTGCCAGCAGCCAGGGCCTCTATGGCTACACCTTC. Translating gives CASSQGLYGYTF.

The chain is built from TRBV9 and TRBJ1-6; 8 nucleotides match TRBD1. The ends lost 4 bases at V and 10 bases at J; junction bases unmatched: 10. The CDR3 contains 15 residues. Germline assignment: CDR1 SGDLS and CDR2 YYNGEE. Written as DNA, the CDR3 is TGTGCCAGCAGCTCAACCGGGACAGGTGGGTCACCCCTCCACTTT. Translating it yields CASSSTGTGGSPLHF.

The CDR3 here is CASSGLLLDSPLHF. CDR3 in DNA: TGTGCCAGCAGCGGCCTCCTGTTAGATTCACCCCTCCACTTT. The chain recombines TRBV9 with TRBJ1-6; D gene unclear. The germline V and J ends were trimmed by 3 bases and 8 bases, with 12 bases remaining between them. The length of the CDR3 is 14 residues. The germline V gene encodes CDR1 SGDLS and CDR2 YYNGEE. Drawing the rest from reference TRBV9 and TRBJ1-6, the complete variable domain is DSGVTQTPKHLITATGQRVTLRCSPRSGDLSVYWYQQSLDQGLQFLIQYYNGEERAKGNILERFSAQQFPDLHSELNLSSLELGDSALYFCASSGLLLDSPLHFGNGTRLTVT.

This chain connects TRBV5-1 to TRBJ1-5; maybe TRBD1 (6 bases). The CDR3 consists of 15 residues. Trimming cost V 4 bases and J 7 bases, with 18 bases left between them. Germline CDR1 reads SGHRS; CDR2 reads YFSETQ. CDR3 in DNA: TGCGCCAGCAGCCCCGAGGCAGGGGTAGGACAGCCCCAGCATTTT. Protein product: CASSPEAGVGQPQHF.

The CDR3 here is CASSSRARYGYTF. DNA of the CDR3: TGTGCCAGCAGTTCCAGGGCGCGGTATGGCTACACCTTC. The chain carries TRBV6-5 and TRBJ1-2, with a possible D match to TRBD1 (5 bases). Germline V gene lookup returns CDR1 MNHEY and CDR2 SVGAGI. Trimming pared 4 bases from V and 5 bases from J, leaving 11 bases between. There are 13 residues in the CDR3.

The chain is built from TRBV7-6 and TRBJ2-3, with D possibly TRBD1 on 6 matching bases. This CDR3 is 17 amino acids long. The germline V and J ends were trimmed by 1 base and 4 bases, with 18 bases remaining between them. The germline CDR1 and CDR2 sequences are SGHVS and FNYEAQ. This chain's CDR3 is CASSLDSTGSLSDTQYF. In DNA, the CDR3 is TGTGCCAGCAGCTTAGATTCGACAGGTAGCCTATCAGATACGCAGTATTTT.

The chain links TRBV11-3 to TRBJ2-7; 10 nucleotides match TRBD1. CDR1 is SGHNT, CDR2 YENEEA, per germline. V was pared by 1 base and J by 5 bases, with 8 bases of the junction left unmatched. The CDR3 is made up of 16 amino acids. This CDR3 reads CASSLGSGTGDNEQYF. The CDR3 DNA reads TGTGCCAGCAGCTTAGGGTCCGGGACAGGGGACAACGAGCAGTACTTC.

This sequence joins TRBV11-2 and TRBJ1-2; D remains ambiguous. The germline V gene has CDR1 SGHAT and CDR2 FQNNGV. The V end was cut by 1 base, the J end by 3 bases, with 9 bases between. The CDR3 runs 14 residues. This CDR3 is CASSLGFFYYGYTF. CDR3 in DNA: TGTGCCAGCAGCTTAGGGTTCTTTTACTATGGCTACACCTTC.

This chain connects TRBV9 to TRBJ2-1; 10 nucleotides match TRBD1. The CDR3 length is 15 residues. J gave up 10 bases and V 0 bases, and 7 bases lay outside the gene matches. Germline V gene lookup returns CDR1 SGDLS and CDR2 YYNGEE. The CDR3 region has the DNA TGTGCCAGCAGCGTAGGGGACAGGGGAATAGAGGAGCAGTTCTTC. It is translated as CASSVGDRGIEEQFF.

The chain recombines TRBV2 with TRBJ2-3, with D perhaps TRBD2 (5 bases). V was trimmed by 4 bases and J by 0 bases, leaving 11 bases between them. This CDR3 is 15 amino acids long. CDR1 SNHLY and CDR2 FYNNEI come from the germline V gene. CDR3: CASSVREGSTDTQYF. The CDR3 DNA reads as TGTGCCAGCAGTGTCCGGGAAGGCAGCACAGATACGCAGTATTTT.

The V gene is TRBV4-3, the J gene TRBJ1-2; maybe TRBD1 (6 bases). V dropped 0 bases and J dropped 5 bases, with 16 bases sitting between them. The CDR3 length is 16 residues. From germline, CDR1 is LGHNA and CDR2 YSLEER. As DNA, the CDR3 is TGCGCCAGCAGCCAAGATGAAGGCAGGGGATGGTATGGCTACACCTTC. Protein product: CASSQDEGRGWYGYTF.

The CDR3 DNA reads TGTGCCAGTAGCTTTGGGGGAATTGAAGCTTTCTTT. Its translation: CASSFGGIEAFF. The genes are TRBV19 and TRBJ1-1; perhaps TRBD1 as D (5 bases). CDR3 length: 12 residues. Germline-derived CDR1 and CDR2 are LNHDA and SQIVND (reference sequence). Trimming cost V 6 bases and J 7 bases, with 12 bases left between them.

This chain links TRBV7-6 with TRBJ1-5, with a tentative D call TRBD1 (6 bases). The CDR3 runs to 17 residues. The germline CDR1 and CDR2 sequences are SGHVS and FNYEAQ. V gave up 5 bases and J gave up 5 bases, with 22 bases separating them. CDR3 in amino acids: CASSPLGSGASYQPQHF. In nucleotides, the CDR3 is TGTGCCAGCAGCCCCCTCGGATCGGGGGCGAGTTATCAGCCCCAGCATTTT.

The chain joins TRBV2 to TRBJ1-6, with TRBD1 identical over 10 bases. The CDR3 sequence is 16 residues long. The V segment lost 0 bases and the J segment 10 bases; nucleotides outside the gene matches: 6. The germline V gene has CDR1 SNHLY and CDR2 FYNNEI. In DNA, the CDR3 is TGTGCCAGCAGTGAAGCGACCGGGACAGGGGTATCACCCCTCCACTTT. This translates into CASSEATGTGVSPLHF.

Notes on this clone: A read error may account for a junction end that differs from germline. This chain uses TRBV5-1 with TRBJ1-6; 11 nucleotides agree with TRBD1. Germline CDR1 SGHRS, CDR2 YFSETQ. This CDR3 contains 17 residues. CDR3 protein: CASSLGPTGTGGSPLHF. The CDR3 DNA is TGCGCCAGCAGTTTGGGACCAACCGGGACAGGGGGATCACCCCTCCACTTT. Full variable domain (rest looked up from reference TRBV5-1 and TRBJ1-6): KAGVTQTPRYLIKTRGQQVTLSCSPISGHRSVSWYQQTPGQGLQFLFEYFSETQRNKGNFPGRFSGRQFSNSRSEMNVSTLELGDSALYLCASSLGPTGTGGSPLHFGNGTRLTVT.

The chain recombines TRBV19 with TRBJ1-2; D is unclear. The germline gives CDR1 LNHDA, CDR2 SQIVND (reference sequence). The V end was cut by 10 bases, the J end by 0 bases, with 6 bases between. This CDR3 comprises 11 residues. Here the CDR3 reads CATRTNYGYTF. For the CDR3, the DNA is TGTGCCACCCGGACTAACTATGGCTACACCTTC.

The V gene is TRBV11-2, the J gene TRBJ1-2, with a tentative D call TRBD1 (5 bases). CDR1 SGHAT and CDR2 FQNNGV come from the germline V gene. This CDR3 contains 15 residues. Between the trimmed V and J ends, which lost 5 bases and 4 bases, there was a span of 17 bases. The CDR3 spells CASSPQRTGGYGYTF. The DNA of the CDR3 is TGTGCCAGCAGCCCGCAACGGACTGGGGGCTATGGCTACACCTTC.